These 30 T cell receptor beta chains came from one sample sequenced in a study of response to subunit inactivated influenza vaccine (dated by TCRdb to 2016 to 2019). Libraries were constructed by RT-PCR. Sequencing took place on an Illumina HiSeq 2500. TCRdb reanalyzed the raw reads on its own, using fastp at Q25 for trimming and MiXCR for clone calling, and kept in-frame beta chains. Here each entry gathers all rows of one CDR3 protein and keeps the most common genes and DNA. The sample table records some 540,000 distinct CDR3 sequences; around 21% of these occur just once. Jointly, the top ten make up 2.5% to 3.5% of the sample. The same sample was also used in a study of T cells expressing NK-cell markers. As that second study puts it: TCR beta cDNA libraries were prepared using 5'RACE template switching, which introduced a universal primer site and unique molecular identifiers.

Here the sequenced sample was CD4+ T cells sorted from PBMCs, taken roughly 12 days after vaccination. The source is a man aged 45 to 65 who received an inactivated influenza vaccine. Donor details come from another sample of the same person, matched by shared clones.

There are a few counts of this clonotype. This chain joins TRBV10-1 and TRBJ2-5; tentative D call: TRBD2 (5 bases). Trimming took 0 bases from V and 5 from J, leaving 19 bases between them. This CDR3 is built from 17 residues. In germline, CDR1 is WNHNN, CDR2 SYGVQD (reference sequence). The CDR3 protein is CASSESGLARIRETQYF. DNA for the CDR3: TGCGCCAGCAGTGAGTCGGGGTTAGCGCGAATAAGGGAGACCCAGTACTTC.

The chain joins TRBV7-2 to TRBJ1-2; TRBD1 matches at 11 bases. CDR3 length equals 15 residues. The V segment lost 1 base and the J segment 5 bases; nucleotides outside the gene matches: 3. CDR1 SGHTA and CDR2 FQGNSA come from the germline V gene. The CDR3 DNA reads TGTGCCAGCAGCTTAGGCGGGACAGGGGGTTATGGCTACACCTTC. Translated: CASSLGGTGGYGYTF.

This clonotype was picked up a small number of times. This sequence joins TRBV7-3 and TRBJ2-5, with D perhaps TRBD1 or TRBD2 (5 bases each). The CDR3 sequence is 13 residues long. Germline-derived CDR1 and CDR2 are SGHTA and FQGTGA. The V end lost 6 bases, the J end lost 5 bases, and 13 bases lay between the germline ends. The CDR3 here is CASSMGVGETQYF. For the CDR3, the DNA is TGTGCCAGCAGTATGGGGGTTGGGGAGACCCAGTACTTC. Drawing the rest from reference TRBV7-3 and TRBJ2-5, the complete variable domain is GAGVSQTPSNKVTEKGKYVELRCDPISGHTALYWYRQSLGQGPEFLIYFQGTGAADDSGLPNDRFFAVRPEGSVSTLKIQRTERGDSAVYLCASSMGVGETQYFGPGTRLLVL.

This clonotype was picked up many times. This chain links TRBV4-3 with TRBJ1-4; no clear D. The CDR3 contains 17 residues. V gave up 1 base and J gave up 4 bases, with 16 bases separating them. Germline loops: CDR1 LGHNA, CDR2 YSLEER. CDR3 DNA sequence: TGCGCCAGCAGCCAAGCGATACCCCGACGGAATAATGAAAAACTGTTTTTT. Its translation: CASSQAIPRRNNEKLFF.

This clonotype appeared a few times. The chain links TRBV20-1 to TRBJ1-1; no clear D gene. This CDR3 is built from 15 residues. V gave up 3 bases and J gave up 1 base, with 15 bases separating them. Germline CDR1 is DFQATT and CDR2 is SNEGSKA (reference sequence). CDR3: CSASSPRHRNTEAFF. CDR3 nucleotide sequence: TGCAGTGCTAGTTCACCAAGGCACCGGAACACTGAAGCTTTCTTT.

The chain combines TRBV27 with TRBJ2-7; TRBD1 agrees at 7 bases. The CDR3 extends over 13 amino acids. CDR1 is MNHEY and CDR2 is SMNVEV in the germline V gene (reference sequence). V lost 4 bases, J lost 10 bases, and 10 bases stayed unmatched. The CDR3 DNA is TGTGCCAGCAGTTCGGACAGGATGGGGATTCAGTACTTC. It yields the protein CASSSDRMGIQYF.

The CDR3 region has the DNA TGTGCCAGCAGCTCTCCTTCCGGGACAGGGGGGATCCAGTACTTC. This sequence encodes CASSSPSGTGGIQYF. The chain has TRBV7-2 and TRBJ2-5, with 11 bases fitting TRBD1. CDR1 is SGHTA and CDR2 is FQGNSA in the germline V gene. The CDR3 covers 15 residues. The V and J ends lost 4 bases and 10 bases, in that order; junction bases with no gene match: 11.

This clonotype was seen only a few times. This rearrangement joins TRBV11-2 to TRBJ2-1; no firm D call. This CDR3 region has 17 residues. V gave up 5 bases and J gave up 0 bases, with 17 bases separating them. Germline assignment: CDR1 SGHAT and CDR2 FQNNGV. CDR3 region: CASSIRKTPSSYNEQFF. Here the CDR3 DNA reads TGTGCCAGCAGCATAAGGAAGACACCGAGCTCCTACAATGAGCAGTTCTTC.

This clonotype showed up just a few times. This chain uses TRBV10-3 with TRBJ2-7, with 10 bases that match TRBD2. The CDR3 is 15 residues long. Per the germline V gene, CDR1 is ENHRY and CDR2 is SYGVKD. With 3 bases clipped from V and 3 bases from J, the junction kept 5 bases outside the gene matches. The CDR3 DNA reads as TGTGCCATCAGTGAACTAGCGGGATCTTACTACGAGCAGTACTTC. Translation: CAISELAGSYYEQYF.

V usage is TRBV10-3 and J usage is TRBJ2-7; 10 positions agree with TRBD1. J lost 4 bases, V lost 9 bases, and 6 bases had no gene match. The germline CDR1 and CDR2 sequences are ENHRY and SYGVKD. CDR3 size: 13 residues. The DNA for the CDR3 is TGTGCCATGACACCGGGACAGGGGTACGAGCAGTACTTC. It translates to CAMTPGQGYEQYF.

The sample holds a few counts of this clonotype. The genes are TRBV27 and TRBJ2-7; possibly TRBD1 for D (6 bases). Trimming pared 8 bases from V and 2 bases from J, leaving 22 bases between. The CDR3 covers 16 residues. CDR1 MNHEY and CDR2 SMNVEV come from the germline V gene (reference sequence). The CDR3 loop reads CASRSRPRDKPYEQYF. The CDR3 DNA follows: TGTGCCAGCCGCTCCCGTCCCCGGGACAAACCCTACGAGCAGTACTTC.

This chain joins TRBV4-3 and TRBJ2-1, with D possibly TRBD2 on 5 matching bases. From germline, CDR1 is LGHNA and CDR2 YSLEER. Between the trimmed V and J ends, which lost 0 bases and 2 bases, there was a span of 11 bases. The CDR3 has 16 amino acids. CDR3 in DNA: TGCGCCAGCAGCCAAGATGCCCTCGGGGCCTACAATGAGCAGTTCTTC. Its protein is CASSQDALGAYNEQFF.

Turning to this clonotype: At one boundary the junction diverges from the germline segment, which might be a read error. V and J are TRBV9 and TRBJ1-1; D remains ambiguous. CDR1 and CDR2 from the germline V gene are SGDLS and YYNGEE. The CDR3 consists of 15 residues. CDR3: CASCVSIGRNTEAFF. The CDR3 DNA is TGTGCCAGCTGCGTAAGTATAGGACGGAACACTGAAGCTTTCTTT.

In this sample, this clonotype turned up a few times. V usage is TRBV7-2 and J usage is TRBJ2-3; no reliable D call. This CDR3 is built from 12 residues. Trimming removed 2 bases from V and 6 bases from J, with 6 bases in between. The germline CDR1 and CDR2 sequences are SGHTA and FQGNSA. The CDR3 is CASSLSADTQYF. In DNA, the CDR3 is TGTGCCAGCAGCTTATCAGCGGATACGCAGTATTTT.

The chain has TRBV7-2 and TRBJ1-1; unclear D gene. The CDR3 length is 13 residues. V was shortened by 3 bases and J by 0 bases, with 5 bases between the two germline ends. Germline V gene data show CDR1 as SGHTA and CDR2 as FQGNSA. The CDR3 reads CASSFLMNTEAFF. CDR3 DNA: TGTGCCAGCAGCTTCCTCATGAACACTGAAGCTTTCTTT.

The CDR3, as DNA: TGTGCCACCAGTGATTCGAGACTAGCGGGAACGGGGAAATTATATGAGCAGTTCTTC. It encodes CATSDSRLAGTGKLYEQFF. V usage is TRBV24-1 and J usage is TRBJ2-1; 11 bases line up with TRBD2. J lost 8 bases, V lost 2 bases, and 16 bases had no gene match. The CDR3 runs 19 residues. Per germline, CDR1 KGHDR and CDR2 SFDVKD.

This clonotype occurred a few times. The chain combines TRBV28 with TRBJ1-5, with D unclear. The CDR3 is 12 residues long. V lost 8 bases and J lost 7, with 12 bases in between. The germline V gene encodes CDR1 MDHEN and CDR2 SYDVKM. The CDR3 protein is CASRLAGQPQHF. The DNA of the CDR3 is TGTGCCAGCCGGTTAGCAGGACAGCCCCAGCATTTT.

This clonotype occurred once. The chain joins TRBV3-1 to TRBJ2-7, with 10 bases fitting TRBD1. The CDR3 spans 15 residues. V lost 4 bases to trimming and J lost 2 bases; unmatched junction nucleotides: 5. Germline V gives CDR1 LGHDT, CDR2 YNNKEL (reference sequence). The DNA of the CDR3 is TGTGCCAGCAGCCTCGGACAGGGGGAAGCCTACGAGCAGTACTTC. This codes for CASSLGQGEAYEQYF.

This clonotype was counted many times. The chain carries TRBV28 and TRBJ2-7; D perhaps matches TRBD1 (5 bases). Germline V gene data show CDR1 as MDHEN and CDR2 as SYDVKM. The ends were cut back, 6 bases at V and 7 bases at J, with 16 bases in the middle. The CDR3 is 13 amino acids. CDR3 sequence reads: CASSKQVAGEQYF. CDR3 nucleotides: TGTGCCAGCAGCAAACAGGTCGCCGGGGAGCAGTACTTC.

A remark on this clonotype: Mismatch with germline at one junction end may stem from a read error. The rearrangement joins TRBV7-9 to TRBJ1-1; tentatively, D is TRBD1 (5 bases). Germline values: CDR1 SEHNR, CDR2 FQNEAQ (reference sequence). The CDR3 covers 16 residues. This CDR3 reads CASRLEVGLGNTEAFF. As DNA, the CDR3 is TGTGCCAGCAGGTTAGAGGTGGGACTGGGAAATACTGAAGCTTTCTTT.

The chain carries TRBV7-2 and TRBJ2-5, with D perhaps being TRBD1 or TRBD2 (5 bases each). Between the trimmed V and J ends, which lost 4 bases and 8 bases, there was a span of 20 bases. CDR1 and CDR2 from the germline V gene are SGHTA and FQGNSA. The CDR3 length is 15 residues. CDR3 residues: CASSYAHGAGATQYF. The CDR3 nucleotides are TGTGCCAGCAGCTACGCCCACGGTGCCGGGGCAACCCAGTACTTC. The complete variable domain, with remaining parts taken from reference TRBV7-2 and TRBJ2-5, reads GAGVSQSPSNKVTEKGKDVELRCDPISGHTALYWYRQSLGQGLEFLIYFQGNSAPDKSGLPSDRFSAERTGGSVSTLTIQRTQQEDSAVYLCASSYAHGAGATQYFGPGTRLLVL.

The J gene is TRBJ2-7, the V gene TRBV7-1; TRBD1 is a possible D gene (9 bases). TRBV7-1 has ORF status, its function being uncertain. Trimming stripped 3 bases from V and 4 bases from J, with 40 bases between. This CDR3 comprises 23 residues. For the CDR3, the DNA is TGTGCCAGCAGCTCGCGGGGGGACAGGGTAAGGTTACCCCCCGGCCCTTCGCCATACGAGCAGTACTTC. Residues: CASSSRGDRVRLPPGPSPYEQYF.

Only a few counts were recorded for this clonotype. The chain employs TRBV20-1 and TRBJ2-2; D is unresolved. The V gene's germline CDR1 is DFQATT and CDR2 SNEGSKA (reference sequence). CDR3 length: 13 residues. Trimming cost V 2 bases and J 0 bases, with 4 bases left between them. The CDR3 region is CSARTANTGELFF. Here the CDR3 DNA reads TGCAGTGCTAGAACGGCGAACACCGGGGAGCTGTTTTTT.

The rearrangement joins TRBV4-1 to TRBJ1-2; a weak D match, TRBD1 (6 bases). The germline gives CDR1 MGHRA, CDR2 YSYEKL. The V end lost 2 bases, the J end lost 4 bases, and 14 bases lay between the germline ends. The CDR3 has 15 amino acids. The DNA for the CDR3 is TGCGCCAGCAGCCAAAACCGGGACAACCTCTATGGCTACACCTTC. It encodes CASSQNRDNLYGYTF.

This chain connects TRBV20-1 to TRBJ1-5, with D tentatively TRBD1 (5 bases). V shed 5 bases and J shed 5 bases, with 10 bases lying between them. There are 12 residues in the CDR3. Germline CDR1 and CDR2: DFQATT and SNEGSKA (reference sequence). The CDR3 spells CSAHRGDQPQHF. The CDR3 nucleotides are TGCAGTGCTCATAGAGGGGATCAGCCCCAGCATTTT.

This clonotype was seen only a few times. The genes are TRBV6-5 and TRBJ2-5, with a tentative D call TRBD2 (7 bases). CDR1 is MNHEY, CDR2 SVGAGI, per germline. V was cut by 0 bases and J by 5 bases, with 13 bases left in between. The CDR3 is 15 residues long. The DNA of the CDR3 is TGTGCCAGCAGTTACTCCGGGGGGCAGAGGGAGACCCAGTACTTC. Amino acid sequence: CASSYSGGQRETQYF.

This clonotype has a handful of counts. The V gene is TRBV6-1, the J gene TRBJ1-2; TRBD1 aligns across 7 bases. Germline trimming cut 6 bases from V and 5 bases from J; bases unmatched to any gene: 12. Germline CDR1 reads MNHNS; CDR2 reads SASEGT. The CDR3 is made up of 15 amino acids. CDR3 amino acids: CASSPSGTAIYGYTF. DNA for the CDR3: TGTGCCAGCAGCCCTTCCGGGACAGCAATTTATGGCTACACCTTC.

The CDR3 loop reads CASRPGLAGVNEQYF. CDR3 nucleotides: TGTGCCAGCAGGCCGGGACTAGCGGGAGTCAACGAGCAGTACTTC. The J gene is TRBJ2-7, the V gene TRBV12-3 or TRBV12-4; TRBD2 matches 14 bases. The junction had 6 bases not matched to a gene; V was cut back by 6 bases and J by 5 bases. This CDR3 contains 15 residues.

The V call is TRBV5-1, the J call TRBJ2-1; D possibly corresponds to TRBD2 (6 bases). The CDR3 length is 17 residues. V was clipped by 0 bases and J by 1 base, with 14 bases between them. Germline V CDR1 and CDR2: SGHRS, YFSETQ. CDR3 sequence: CASSLVPSVGSYNEQFF. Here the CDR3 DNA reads TGCGCCAGCAGCTTGGTGCCTAGCGTGGGATCCTACAATGAGCAGTTCTTC.

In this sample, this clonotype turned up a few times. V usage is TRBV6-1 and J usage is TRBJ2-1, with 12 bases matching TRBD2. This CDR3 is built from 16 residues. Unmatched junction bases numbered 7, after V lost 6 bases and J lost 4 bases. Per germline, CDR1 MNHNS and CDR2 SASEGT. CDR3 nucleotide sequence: TGTGCCAGCAGGATGGGACTAGCGGGCAAATACAATGAGCAGTTCTTC. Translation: CASRMGLAGKYNEQFF.